This T cell receptor beta chain was obtained from a study of blood T cell repertoires in COVID-19. Study information: Italy, Spain and the United States were the sources of the convalescent and acute COVID-19 samples. Nucleic acid was either cDNA or gDNA, and it came from T cells, B-cell-depleted T cells, or PBMCs.

CDR3 length equals 16 residues. The germline V and J ends were trimmed by 1 base and 8 bases, with 17 bases remaining between them. The germline CDR1 and CDR2 sequences are WNHNN and SYGVQD (reference sequence). In the authors' workflow: For nucleated cells, counts were estimated from reference gene primer amplification. TCRdb's copy holds only in-frame clones and misses some; the assay was immunoSEQ multiplex PCR. V and J calls and clone size are copied from that table; D and trimming were computed from the DNA. The table records approximately 130,000 clones, approximately 80% of them present only once.

The sequenced material came from peripheral blood. This clonotype originated in a man aged 40-50 years with active or convalescent COVID-19. The chain has TRBV10-1 and TRBJ1-4; D is unresolved. The CDR3 protein is CASSECADYLQEKLFF. The CDR3 coding sequence is TGCGCCAGCAGTGAGTGTGCGGACTACCTCCAGGAAAAACTGTTTTTT.